This is a list of T cell receptor beta chains from one sample in a study of T cell changes during pregnancy in multiple sclerosis. Clones were read by immunoSEQ multiplex PCR, and TCRdb kept only the in-frame ones, dropping some. The sample lists about 33,000 clones, roughly nine tenths occurring once. Source: CD4+ T cells from peripheral blood mononuclear cells, taken in the third trimester of pregnancy. The receptor set was obtained from a female donor in good health, enrolled as a control in a pregnancy study. The CDR3 runs from the conserved cysteine through the conserved F or W. D genes are given only for firm matches. A clone size is listed for some rows: how often the clone was seen (once, few, many), or a class if it is expanded.

D	size	V	J	CDR3	DNA
-	-	TRBV5-6	TRBJ1-1	CASSLAQGGNTEAFF	TGTGCCAGCAGCTTGGCTCAGGGAGGGAACACTGAAGCTTTCTTT
-	-	TRBV2	TRBJ2-7	CASSDEATYEQYF	TGTGCCAGCAGTGACGAAGCGACCTACGAGCAGTACTTC
TRBD2	-	TRBV7-2	TRBJ2-1	CASSLAVGLAFYNEQFF	TGTGCCAGCAGCTTAGCGGTGGGACTAGCATTCTACAATGAGCAGTTCTTC
TRBD2	few	TRBV2	TRBJ2-1	CASSTSGSGNEQFF	TGTGCCAGCAGTACTAGCGGGAGTGGCAATGAGCAGTTCTTC
-	few	TRBV20-1	TRBJ1-2	CSAPGPGGYTF	TGCAGTGCCCCCGGACCAGGGGGCTACACCTTC
TRBD1	-	TRBV23-1	TRBJ2-1	CASSQSRDRDNEQFF	TGCGCCAGCAGTCAATCGAGGGACAGGGACAATGAGCAGTTCTTC
-	once	TRBV21-1	TRBJ2-1	CASAITSGRGEQFF	TGTGCGTCAGCAATAACTAGCGGGAGGGGTGAGCAGTTCTTC
-	few	TRBV28	TRBJ2-5	CASSPQGWQQGETQYF	TGTGCCAGCAGTCCACAGGGATGGCAACAAGGAGAGACCCAGTACTTC
TRBD2	-	TRBV28	TRBJ2-7	CARREDFYEQYF	TGTGCCAGGCGGGAGGATTTCTACGAGCAGTACTTC
TRBD2	-	TRBV7-2	TRBJ2-7	CASSPTSGGTYEQYF	TGTGCCAGCAGCCCGACTAGCGGGGGGACCTACGAGCAGTACTTC
TRBD1	-	TRBV27	TRBJ1-2	CASSLDRGSGYGYTF	TGTGCCAGCAGTTTGGACAGGGGGTCAGGCTATGGCTACACCTTC
-	once	TRBV28	TRBJ1-3	CASAAPGEPGNTIYF	TGTGCCAGCGCAGCCCCCGGAGAGCCTGGAAACACCATATATTTT
-	once	TRBV18	TRBJ1-1	CASSPDKNTEAFF	TGTGCCAGCTCACCCGACAAGAACACTGAAGCTTTCTTT
-	-	TRBV1	TRBJ2-1	CTSSQDRGDYNEQFF	TGCACCAGCAGCCAAGATCGGGGGGACTACAATGAGCAGTTCTTC
TRBD2	-	TRBV2	TRBJ2-5	CASNQRRGGQETQYF	TGTGCCAGCAACCAGCGGCGGGGGGGCCAGGAGACCCAGTACTTC
TRBD1	-	TRBV7-2	TRBJ1-1	CASSPWTGNTEAFF	TGTGCCAGCAGCCCTTGGACAGGGAACACTGAAGCTTTCTTT
TRBD1	-	TRBV4-1	TRBJ2-7	CASSQGPTGGYEQYF	TGCGCCAGCAGCCAAGGCCCTACAGGGGGCTACGAGCAGTACTTC
TRBD1	-	TRBV29-1	TRBJ2-7	CSVGRPGTVYEQYF	TGCAGCGTTGGGAGACCAGGGACAGTCTACGAGCAGTACTTC
-	-	TRBV2	TRBJ2-7	CASSERRPDTYEQYF	TGTGCCAGCAGTGAACGTAGGCCAGACACCTACGAGCAGTACTTC
TRBD1	once	TRBV6-4	TRBJ2-3	CASSRDRESDTQYF	TGTGCCAGCAGCCGGGACAGAGAATCAGATACGCAGTATTTT
TRBD1	-	TRBV27	TRBJ2-3	CASSLTQGEVQYF	TGTGCCAGCAGTTTAACACAGGGGGAAGTGCAGTATTTT
TRBD1	-	TRBV5-3	TRBJ1-2	CARRSGQVCWGYTF	TGTGCCAGAAGATCGGGACAGGTCTGTTGGGGCTACACCTTC
TRBD1	-	TRBV18	TRBJ2-1	CASSAKQGAGVEQFF	TGTGCCAGCTCAGCCAAGCAGGGGGCCGGGGTTGAGCAGTTCTTC
TRBD2	-	TRBV7-9	TRBJ2-1	CASSLLAGDPGQFF	TGTGCCAGCAGCCTACTAGCGGGAGATCCGGGGCAGTTCTTC
TRBD2	-	TRBV15	TRBJ2-1	CATREGTSGGPIF	TGTGCCACCAGAGAGGGGACTAGCGGGGGACCTATCTTC